This is a list of T cell receptor beta chains from one sample in a study of metastatic and nonmetastatic thyroid tumors. TCRdb re-clonotyped the PCR reads through MiXCR. The sample lists tens of thousands of clones, roughly 13% occurring once. Specimen: blood. The receptors shown here come from a female donor with papillary thyroid cancer or a benign thyroid nodule (not recorded which). Some clones in this sample may be carry-over from other donors' samples. The conserved cysteine and the conserved F or W are not part of the CDR3 here. The order of the fields is CDR3 protein, J gene, V gene.

CDR3aa: ASSYGGTDGYT
j_gene: TRBJ1-2
v_gene: TRBV6-5

CDR3aa: ASSYSLDTRVSPLH
j_gene: TRBJ1-6
v_gene: TRBV6-5

CDR3aa: ASSAEGLGYNEQF
j_gene: TRBJ2-1
v_gene: TRBV5-1

CDR3aa: ASSPGQGLDNEQF
j_gene: TRBJ2-1
v_gene: TRBV18

CDR3aa: AGKRTGGSNQPQH
j_gene: TRBJ1-5
v_gene: TRBV19

CDR3aa: ASSLGTGGAEQF
j_gene: TRBJ2-1
v_gene: TRBV4-3

CDR3aa: ASSFQTATGTDTQY
j_gene: TRBJ2-3
v_gene: TRBV5-5

CDR3aa: ASSKTGAGRTGELF
j_gene: TRBJ2-2
v_gene: TRBV7-6

CDR3aa: ASSSGSVVGDSPLH
j_gene: TRBJ1-6
v_gene: TRBV11-2

CDR3aa: ASKTSGKYEQY
j_gene: TRBJ2-7
v_gene: TRBV6-2/TRBV6-3

CDR3aa: ASSLGGLIH
j_gene: TRBJ1-6
v_gene: TRBV3-1

CDR3aa: ASSPTSGDRYEQY
j_gene: TRBJ2-7
v_gene: TRBV4-1

CDR3aa: ASSGQIHLGPDSYNEQF
j_gene: TRBJ2-1
v_gene: TRBV19

CDR3aa: ASSFGRAGTEAF
j_gene: TRBJ1-1
v_gene: TRBV13

CDR3aa: ASSKGWQETQY
j_gene: TRBJ2-5
v_gene: TRBV28

CDR3aa: VGSELRRGPRTGNTIY
j_gene: TRBJ1-3
v_gene: TRBV6-1

CDR3aa: ASSSDATPNEKLF
j_gene: TRBJ1-4
v_gene: TRBV18

CDR3aa: ASSLPEGGLAKNIQY
j_gene: TRBJ2-4
v_gene: TRBV28

CDR3aa: ASSLMGGYEQY
j_gene: TRBJ2-7
v_gene: TRBV7-9

CDR3aa: ASSLDWFPSGNTIY
j_gene: TRBJ1-3
v_gene: TRBV5-1